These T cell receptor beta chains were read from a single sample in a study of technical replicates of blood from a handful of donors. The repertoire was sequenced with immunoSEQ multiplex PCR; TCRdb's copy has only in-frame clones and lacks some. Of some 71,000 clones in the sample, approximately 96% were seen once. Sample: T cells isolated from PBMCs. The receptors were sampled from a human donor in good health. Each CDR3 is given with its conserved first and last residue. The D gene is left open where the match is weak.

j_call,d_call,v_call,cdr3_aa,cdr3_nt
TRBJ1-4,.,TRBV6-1,CASSEWGDVNEKLFF,TGTGCCAGCAGTGAATGGGGGGATGTGAACGAAAAACTGTTTTTT
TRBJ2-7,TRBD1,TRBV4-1,CASSLQGAYEQYF,TGCGCCAGCAGCCTCCAGGGGGCCTACGAGCAGTACTTC
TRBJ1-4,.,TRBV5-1,CASSPDIPTGYATNEKLFF,TGCGCCAGCAGCCCCGACATCCCGACAGGCTATGCAACTAATGAAAAACTGTTTTTT
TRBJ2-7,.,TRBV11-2,CASRPPFGAYEQYF,TGTGCCAGCAGGCCTCCTTTCGGGGCCTACGAGCAGTACTTC
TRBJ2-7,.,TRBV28,CASSLGGARPYEQYF,TGTGCCAGCAGTTTAGGGGGCGCGCGACCCTACGAGCAGTACTTC
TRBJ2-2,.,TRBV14,CASSQDYSPGELFF,TGTGCCAGCAGCCAAGACTATTCCCCCGGGGAGCTGTTTTTT
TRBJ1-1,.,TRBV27,CASSFLTGPATEAFF,TGTGCCAGCAGTTTTCTGACAGGACCCGCCACTGAAGCTTTCTTT
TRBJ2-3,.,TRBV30,CAWSVAGWDTQYF,TGTGCCTGGAGTGTGGCAGGTTGGGATACGCAGTATTTT
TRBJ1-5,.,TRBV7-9,CASSLGGRQPQHF,TGTGCCAGCAGCTTAGGGGGCCGGCAGCCCCAGCATTTT
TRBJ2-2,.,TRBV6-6,CASSLGQSTGELFF,TGTGCCAGCAGTCTAGGACAGAGCACCGGGGAGCTGTTTTTT
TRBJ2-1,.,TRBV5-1,CASSLATEYNEQFF,TGCGCCAGCAGCTTGGCCACGGAGTACAATGAGCAGTTCTTC
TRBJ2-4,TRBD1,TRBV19,CASSVGQAHFKDIQYF,TGTGCCAGTAGTGTGGGACAGGCCCATTTCAAGGACATTCAGTACTTC
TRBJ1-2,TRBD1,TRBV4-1,CASSQDPGQGPNYGYTF,TGCGCCAGCAGCCAAGATCCGGGACAGGGGCCTAACTATGGCTACACCTTC
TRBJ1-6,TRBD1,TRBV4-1,CASSQDTPRTGLNSPLHF,TGCGCCAGCAGCCAAGACACCCCCCGGACAGGGCTCAATTCACCCCTCCACTTT
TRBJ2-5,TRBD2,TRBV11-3,CASSAGLAGGFQETQYF,TGTGCCAGCAGCGCAGGACTAGCGGGGGGGTTTCAAGAGACCCAGTACTTC
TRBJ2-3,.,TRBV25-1,CASTGDWPTDTQYF,TGTGCCAGCACGGGGGATTGGCCCACAGATACGCAGTATTTT
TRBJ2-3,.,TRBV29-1,CSVEGGEDTDTQYF,TGCAGCGTTGAAGGGGGCGAGGACACAGATACGCAGTATTTT
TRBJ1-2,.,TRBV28,CASRATELYGYTF,TGTGCCAGCAGAGCGACAGAGCTCTATGGCTACACCTTC